The subject of this entry is one T cell receptor beta chain. Its antigen is not identified. These data belong to a study of beta chain features in type 1 diabetes. A sort by CD45RO/CCR7/CD25/CD127/CD95/CD27 yielded CD4+ naive, central memory, regulatory and stem cell-like memory cells. Reverse transcribing all isolated RNA meant expressed TCRB transcripts were sequenced. The data were produced by immunoSEQ multiplex PCR, yet TCRdb's version contains in-frame clones alone and is incomplete. The sample contains 350,000 or so clones, around a fifth of which appear only once. V gave up 3 bases and J gave up 6 bases; unmatched junction bases: 8. CDR1 and CDR2 from the germline V gene are SGHVS and FQNEAQ. CDR3 size: 17 residues. Study results and caveats: Type 1 diabetes patients had VDJ junctions that carried fewer insertions and more deletions.

J is TRBJ2-3 and V is TRBV7-8; 14 bases line up with TRBD2. The sequencing sample was made of naive CD4+ T cells from blood. The sequence was collected from a woman aged 18-29 years in good health. CDR3 sequence (DNA): TGTGCCAGCAGCTTCCGACTAGCGGGAGGGATGCGCGATACGCAGTATTTT. It is translated as CASSFRLAGGMRDTQYF. The full variable domain, its missing parts supplied by reference TRBV7-8 and TRBJ2-3, is GAGVSQSPRYKVAKRGQDVALRCDPISGHVSLFWYQQALGQGPEFLTYFQNEAQLDKSGLPSDRFFAERPEGSVSTLKIQRTQQEDSAVYLCASSFRLAGGMRDTQYFGPGTRLTVL.